Listed below are T cell receptor beta chains from one sample, sequenced in a study of cytomegalovirus exposure and HLA in healthy donors. The repertoire was sequenced with immunoSEQ multiplex PCR; TCRdb's copy has only in-frame clones and lacks some. The table lists 150,000 to 200,000 clones, approximately 96% of them singletons, with roughly 0.83% in the top ten. The specimen was PBMCs. The origin of the receptors is a woman younger than 30 in good health and CMV-seronegative. CDR3s include the opening cysteine and the closing phenylalanine or tryptophan. Each record gives: CDR3 length, clone size, V gene, D gene, J gene, CDR3 DNA, CDR3 protein. D genes are given only for firm matches. The size field is filled for only some rows; it gives once, few, many or a size class.

length: 18
size: NA
V: TRBV5-4
D: TRBD1
J: TRBJ2-7
DNA: TGTGCCAGCAGCTTGGATGTTGGTCCCGGGACAGGGGGATACGAGCAGTACTTC
CDR3: CASSLDVGPGTGGYEQYF

length: 17
size: NA
V: TRBV7-2
D: TRBD2
J: TRBJ2-5
DNA: TGTGCCAGCAGCTTAGAACTAGCGGGGGGGCCCCAAGAGACCCAGTACTTC
CDR3: CASSLELAGGPQETQYF

length: 13
size: NA
V: TRBV7-2
D: NA
J: TRBJ2-1
DNA: TGTGCCAGCAGCTTAGCCTATAACAATGAGCAGTTCTTC
CDR3: CASSLAYNNEQFF

length: 16
size: once
V: TRBV4-3
D: TRBD2
J: TRBJ2-3
DNA: TGCGCCAGCAGCCAAGTGGCTAGCGGGGGGCTAGATACGCAGTATTTT
CDR3: CASSQVASGGLDTQYF

length: 18
size: NA
V: TRBV5-1
D: TRBD2
J: TRBJ2-5
DNA: TGCGCCAGCAGTCCATTATCCCGGACTAGCGGGGGTCAAGAGACCCAGTACTTC
CDR3: CASSPLSRTSGGQETQYF

length: 14
size: once
V: TRBV2
D: NA
J: TRBJ1-5
DNA: TGTGCCAGCAGTGGGGCAGGGCTTCTACAGCCCCAGCATTTT
CDR3: CASSGAGLLQPQHF

length: 14
size: NA
V: TRBV18
D: NA
J: TRBJ2-3
DNA: TGTGCCAGCTCACCACTGCAAGAGGCAGATACGCAGTATTTT
CDR3: CASSPLQEADTQYF

length: 16
size: NA
V: TRBV18
D: TRBD1
J: TRBJ2-5
DNA: TGTGCCAGCTCACCGATCAACCCGGGACAGGGGGGGACCCAGTACTTC
CDR3: CASSPINPGQGGTQYF

length: 12
size: once
V: TRBV19
D: NA
J: TRBJ2-2
DNA: TGTGCCAGTAGTATCCTCAGGGAGGAGCTGTTTTTT
CDR3: CASSILREELFF

length: 15
size: NA
V: TRBV18
D: NA
J: TRBJ2-2
DNA: TGTGCCAGCTCACCACAATCCAGGGATGGCGGGGAGCTGTTTTTT
CDR3: CASSPQSRDGGELFF

length: 15
size: NA
V: TRBV15
D: NA
J: TRBJ2-3
DNA: TGTGCCACCAGCAGCTTTGCGGGAAGCACAGATACGCAGTATTTT
CDR3: CATSSFAGSTDTQYF

length: 13
size: NA
V: TRBV14
D: NA
J: TRBJ2-1
DNA: TGTGCCAGCAGCGAATGGGCCCGCGGGGAGCAGTTCTTC
CDR3: CASSEWARGEQFF

length: 16
size: NA
V: TRBV7-2
D: TRBD1
J: TRBJ2-5
DNA: TGTGCCAGCAGCTTGGGACAGGGTGGAACCCAAGAGACCCAGTACTTC
CDR3: CASSLGQGGTQETQYF

length: 16
size: NA
V: TRBV10-1
D: TRBD1
J: TRBJ2-3
DNA: TGCGCCAGCAGGGAGCGGCGGGACAGGTTCACAGATACGCAGTATTTT
CDR3: CASRERRDRFTDTQYF

length: 16
size: NA
V: TRBV6-4
D: TRBD2
J: TRBJ2-2
DNA: TGTGCCAGCAGTGACGGGTCTAGCGGGAGCACCGGGGAGCTGTTTTTT
CDR3: CASSDGSSGSTGELFF

length: 16
size: NA
V: TRBV18
D: TRBD1
J: TRBJ1-4
DNA: TGTGCCAGCTCACAGGACAGGGGGCCAACTAATGAAAAACTGTTTTTT
CDR3: CASSQDRGPTNEKLFF

length: 13
size: NA
V: TRBV9
D: NA
J: TRBJ1-4
DNA: TGTGCCAGCAGCCCGAGCATGAATGAAAAACTGTTTTTT
CDR3: CASSPSMNEKLFF

length: 13
size: NA
V: TRBV6-6
D: NA
J: TRBJ1-2
DNA: TGTGCCAGCAGTAAGACAGTTAACTATGGCTACACCTTC
CDR3: CASSKTVNYGYTF

length: 21
size: NA
V: TRBV4-2
D: TRBD1
J: TRBJ2-5
DNA: TGTGCCAGCAGCCAAGATAGGGGGGGGTTAACAGGGGGCGTGCTTCGAGAGACCCAGTACTTC
CDR3: CASSQDRGGLTGGVLRETQYF

length: 12
size: NA
V: TRBV7-2
D: NA
J: TRBJ2-7
DNA: TGTGCCAGCAGCTTACCGGGGATCGAGCAGTACTTC
CDR3: CASSLPGIEQYF

length: 19
size: NA
V: TRBV9
D: TRBD2
J: TRBJ2-2
DNA: TGTGCCAGCAGCCCAGCCGGACTAGCGGGGGGCCGCGGCACCGGGGAGCTGTTTTTT
CDR3: CASSPAGLAGGRGTGELFF

length: 16
size: NA
V: TRBV9
D: TRBD2
J: TRBJ2-3
DNA: TGTGCCAGCAGCCCAACGACTAGCGTGAGCACAGATACGCAGTATTTT
CDR3: CASSPTTSVSTDTQYF

length: 16
size: NA
V: TRBV7-2
D: TRBD2
J: TRBJ2-3
DNA: TGTGCCAGCAGCTTGCGGACTAGCGGGGGGGCAGATACGCAGTATTTT
CDR3: CASSLRTSGGADTQYF

length: 12
size: once
V: TRBV27
D: TRBD1
J: TRBJ1-2
DNA: TGTGCCACCGGGGACAGGGATAATGGCTACACCTTC
CDR3: CATGDRDNGYTF

length: 15
size: NA
V: TRBV6-5
D: NA
J: TRBJ1-3
DNA: TGTGCCAGCAGTTACTCGGCAGGGACTGGAAACACCATATATTTT
CDR3: CASSYSAGTGNTIYF

length: 14
size: NA
V: TRBV5-4
D: NA
J: TRBJ1-1
DNA: TGTGCCAGCAGCTTAGCGGGACACCTCGTGGGAGCTTTCTTT
CDR3: CASSLAGHLVGAFF

length: 15
size: NA
V: TRBV18
D: TRBD1
J: TRBJ2-5
DNA: TGTGCCAGCTCACCAGACAGGGCACCCCCAGAGACCCAGTACTTC
CDR3: CASSPDRAPPETQYF

length: 14
size: NA
V: TRBV7-2
D: NA
J: TRBJ1-1
DNA: TGTGCCAGCAGCTTAAGACAGTTGAACACTGAAGCTTTCTTT
CDR3: CASSLRQLNTEAFF

length: 15
size: once
V: TRBV4-3
D: NA
J: TRBJ2-7
DNA: TGCGCCAGCAGCCAAGATCGGAACAGGGCCTACGAGCAGTACTTC
CDR3: CASSQDRNRAYEQYF

length: 12
size: NA
V: TRBV7-9
D: TRBD1
J: TRBJ1-1
DNA: TGTGCCAGCAGTCCGACAGGGACTGAAGCTTTCTTT
CDR3: CASSPTGTEAFF

length: 14
size: NA
V: TRBV2
D: NA
J: TRBJ2-2
DNA: TGTGCCAGCAGTGAAGAACGGGAATCCGGGGAGCTGTTTTTT
CDR3: CASSEERESGELFF

length: 15
size: NA
V: TRBV5-1
D: TRBD1
J: TRBJ1-1
DNA: TGCGCCAGCAAAAGACAGGGGGATAGGAACACTGAAGCTTTCTTT
CDR3: CASKRQGDRNTEAFF

length: 15
size: NA
V: TRBV7-9
D: NA
J: TRBJ1-2
DNA: TGTGCCAGCAGTTATACAGGGATTGGTGGCTATGGCTACACCTTC
CDR3: CASSYTGIGGYGYTF

length: 14
size: once
V: TRBV19
D: TRBD1
J: TRBJ2-7
DNA: TGTGCCAGTAGTATTACGACAGGGGCCTACGAGCAGTACTTC
CDR3: CASSITTGAYEQYF

length: 16
size: NA
V: TRBV6-5
D: TRBD2
J: TRBJ2-5
DNA: TGTGCCAGCAGTTACTCGACTAGCGGGGTTCAAGAGACCCAGTACTTC
CDR3: CASSYSTSGVQETQYF

length: 12
size: NA
V: TRBV7-9
D: TRBD1
J: TRBJ1-1
DNA: TGTGCCAGCAGCTTAGGGACAGGGGAAGCTTTCTTT
CDR3: CASSLGTGEAFF

length: 15
size: NA
V: TRBV27
D: TRBD2
J: TRBJ2-1
DNA: TGTGCCAGCAGCATAGGGACTACAACCTACAATGAGCAGTTCTTC
CDR3: CASSIGTTTYNEQFF

length: 13
size: few
V: TRBV7-2
D: TRBD1
J: TRBJ1-2
DNA: TGTGCCAGCAAGGCGACAGGGACTTATGGCTACACCTTC
CDR3: CASKATGTYGYTF

length: 13
size: NA
V: TRBV18
D: NA
J: TRBJ2-3
DNA: TGTGCCAGCTCACCATCTGGGAGCGATACGCAGTATTTT
CDR3: CASSPSGSDTQYF

length: 13
size: NA
V: TRBV25-1
D: TRBD1
J: TRBJ2-7
DNA: TGTGCCAGCGCACTGACAGGGGGCAACGAGCAGTACTTC
CDR3: CASALTGGNEQYF

length: 11
size: NA
V: TRBV6-6
D: NA
J: TRBJ2-7
DNA: TGTGCCAGCAGTTATCTGTACGAGCAGTACTTC
CDR3: CASSYLYEQYF

length: 13
size: NA
V: TRBV5-1
D: NA
J: TRBJ1-5
DNA: TGCGCCAGCAGCTTGGCCGGGAATCAGCCCCAGCATTTT
CDR3: CASSLAGNQPQHF